The 10 T cell receptor beta chains below were found in one sample sequenced in a study of identical twins. TCRdb analysed the 5' RACE reads with MiXCR anew, one entry per CDR3 protein. The sample consists of just over 450,000 distinct CDR3 sequences, more than 13% of them appearing once. In addition, the sample was reused for a study of yellow fever vaccine responses in identical twins.

Sequenced input: CD4+ T cells sorted from blood. These receptor sequences come from a young woman in good health.

The V and J genes are TRBV7-8 and TRBJ1-5, with D perhaps TRBD1 (6 bases). There are 14 residues in the CDR3. CDR1 and CDR2 (germline): SGHVS, FQNEAQ. The V end was cut by 5 bases, the J end by 7 bases, with 15 bases between. CDR3 loop: CASSRDILYQPQHF. CDR3 sequence (DNA): TGTGCCAGCAGCCGGGACATCCTGTACCAGCCCCAGCATTTT.

This clonotype was detected only a few times. The chain combines TRBV10-3 with TRBJ2-1, with 9 bases fitting TRBD2. Per germline, CDR1 ENHRY and CDR2 SYGVKD. The V segment lost 3 bases and the J segment 0 bases; nucleotides outside the gene matches: 12. The CDR3 length is 19 residues. The CDR3 DNA reads TGTGCCATCAGTGATGGGGCTAGCGGGGTCAGCCTCTCCTACAATGAGCAGTTCTTC. Its protein is CAISDGASGVSLSYNEQFF.

J is TRBJ2-1 and V is TRBV27; TRBD1 is a possible D gene (6 bases). V was clipped by 2 bases and J by 6 bases, with 11 bases between them. This CDR3 has 14 amino acids. Germline V gene data show CDR1 as MNHEY and CDR2 as SMNVEV (reference sequence). The CDR3 region is CASSLRSRGNEQFF. The CDR3 DNA sequence: TGTGCCAGCAGTTTAAGGAGCAGGGGCAATGAGCAGTTCTTC.

This clonotype turned up a few times. J is TRBJ2-4 and V is TRBV4-3, with 9 bases fitting TRBD1. The CDR3 loop spans 20 amino acids. J gave up 6 bases and V 0 bases, and 18 bases lay outside the gene matches. Germline V gene sequence: CDR1 LGHNA, CDR2 YSLEER. CDR3 residues: CASSQDLPRTGDVGINIQYF. Here the CDR3 DNA reads TGCGCCAGCAGCCAAGATCTTCCAAGGACAGGGGACGTGGGTATAAACATTCAGTACTTC.

This clonotype was seen at least ten times. The chain recombines TRBV29-1 with TRBJ2-5; 12 nucleotides line up with TRBD2. This CDR3 contains 12 residues. The germline V gene encodes CDR1 SQVTM and CDR2 ANQGSEA. V shed 6 bases and J 5 bases; nucleotides not matched to a gene: 1. CDR3 coding DNA: TGCAGCGTACTAGCGGGGGGCGAGACCCAGTACTTC. This translates into CSVLAGGETQYF.

The genes are TRBV24-1 and TRBJ2-2, with a weak D call TRBD1 (6 bases). Per germline, CDR1 KGHDR and CDR2 SFDVKD. The CDR3 length is 15 residues. V was cut by 4 bases and J by 6 bases, with 14 bases left in between. CDR3 sequence (DNA): TGTGCCACCAGTGACCAACAGGGAAACGCCGGGGAGCTGTTTTTT. Amino acids: CATSDQQGNAGELFF.

This clonotype was seen ten or more times. V usage is TRBV29-1 and J usage is TRBJ2-2, with D possibly TRBD2 on 6 matching bases. Germline V gene lookup returns CDR1 SQVTM and CDR2 ANQGSEA. V was shortened by 7 bases and J by 1 base, with 13 bases between the two germline ends. This CDR3 has 14 amino acids. The CDR3 loop is CSANRGLNTGELFF. CDR3 DNA sequence: TGCAGCGCTAATCGGGGGTTGAACACCGGGGAGCTGTTTTTT.

This chain links TRBV19 with TRBJ2-1, with D possibly TRBD1 on 5 matching bases. V was cut by 1 base and J by 2 bases, with 9 bases left in between. CDR3 length: 15 amino acids. CDR1 LNHDA and CDR2 SQIVND come from the germline V gene (reference sequence). CDR3 sequence (DNA): TGTGCCAGTAGTATAGTAGACAGCCCCTACAATGAGCAGTTCTTC. Residues: CASSIVDSPYNEQFF. Combining the CDR3 with reference TRBV19 and TRBJ2-1 gives the whole variable domain DGGITQSPKYLFRKEGQNVTLSCEQNLNHDAMYWYRQDPGQGLRLIYYSQIVNDFQKGDIAEGYSVSREKKESFPLTVTSAQKNPTAFYLCASSIVDSPYNEQFFGPGTRLTVL.

This sequence joins TRBV6-2 or TRBV6-3 and TRBJ2-5; 7 bases agree with TRBD2. Germline lookup yields CDR1 MNHEY and CDR2 SVGEGT. The CDR3 runs 17 residues. With V trimmed by 0 bases and J by 0 bases, 7 bases remained unmatched. Here the CDR3 DNA reads TGTGCCAGCAGTTACTCGAGACTAGCCCCGTACCAAGAGACCCAGTACTTC. Protein product: CASSYSRLAPYQETQYF.

The gene calls are TRBV5-1 and TRBJ2-7; the match to TRBD2 covers 7 bases. CDR1 and CDR2 (germline): SGHRS, YFSETQ. V shed 0 bases and J 1 base; nucleotides not matched to a gene: 10. This CDR3 spans 17 amino acids. CDR3 amino acids: CASSLEGLGLPSYEQYF. The CDR3 DNA follows: TGCGCCAGCAGCTTGGAAGGTTTGGGACTACCTTCCTACGAGCAGTACTTC.